These 11 T cell receptor beta chains came from one sample sequenced in a study of human T cells and chemical hapten exposure. Time point described: patch test 3, about 24 weeks after DPC sensitization. Treatment given: therapeutic diphenylcyclopropenone sensitization with weekly scalp DPC. TCRdb passed the RACE reads through MiXCR, listing each CDR3 protein once. The sample carries over 100,000 distinct CDR3 sequences, around 11% recorded once. The sample here was whole blood, taken in connection with sensitization to the hapten diphenylcyclopropenone (DPC). These receptors were collected from a woman aged 50 to 60 with alopecia areata. Some clones in this sample may be carry-over from other donors' samples.

This clonotype has more than one count but fewer than ten. The chain recombines TRBV20-1 with TRBJ1-6, with TRBD1 matching over 7 bases. V dropped 2 bases and J dropped 6; count of bases not matched to a gene: 7. The CDR3 sequence is 15 residues long. Germline CDR1 reads DFQATT; CDR2 reads SNEGSKA (reference sequence). In DNA, the CDR3 is TGCAGTGCTAGACCCCCAGGACAGGTTAATTCACCCCTCCACTTT. The encoded protein is CSARPPGQVNSPLHF.

The sample holds many counts of this clonotype. The chain couples TRBV7-6 to TRBJ2-4, with D hard to call. The ends were cut back, 6 bases at V and 9 bases at J, with 15 bases in the middle. This CDR3 is built from 13 residues. The germline V gene has CDR1 SGHVS and CDR2 FNYEAQ. For the CDR3, the DNA is TGTGCCAGCAGTGACTGGGCCGGTGGCATTCAGTACTTC. Translating gives CASSDWAGGIQYF.

CDR3 in DNA: TGTGCCAGCAGCGTAGATGTCGGGGGCACAGATACGCAGTATTTT. Translation gives CASSVDVGGTDTQYF. The chain couples TRBV9 to TRBJ2-3, with D possibly TRBD2 on 5 matching bases. This CDR3 contains 15 residues. V was shortened by 0 bases and J by 1 base, with 9 bases between the two germline ends. CDR1 SGDLS and CDR2 YYNGEE come from the germline V gene.

Comment on this clonotype: The junction and the germline gene differ at one end; a read error may be behind it. This chain uses TRBV3-1 with TRBJ2-2, with TRBD2 matching 14 bases. Germline V gene sequence: CDR1 LGHDT, CDR2 YNNKEL (reference sequence). The CDR3 spans 18 residues. The CDR3 DNA is TGTGCCAGCAGCCAAGAGACTAGCGGGAGGGCGAAAACCGGGGAGCTGTTTTTT. Its protein product is CASSQETSGRAKTGELFF.

This clonotype was detected ten times or more. The chain recombines TRBV12-3 or TRBV12-4 with TRBJ1-1, with 7 bases lining up with TRBD1. With 7 bases clipped from V and 4 bases from J, the junction kept 6 bases outside the gene matches. This CDR3 is 13 amino acids long. The CDR3 loop is CASNRDSSTEAFF. Here the CDR3 DNA reads TGTGCCAGCAACCGGGACAGCAGCACTGAAGCTTTCTTT.

At least ten counts were recorded for this clonotype. The chain recombines TRBV27 with TRBJ2-7; tentatively, D is TRBD2 (5 bases). Germline values: CDR1 MNHEY, CDR2 SMNVEV (reference sequence). This CDR3 has 14 amino acids. V lost 3 bases and J 4 bases, leaving 13 bases between the germline ends. The CDR3 DNA follows: TGTGCCAGCAGTTTTGGACTCGCCTCGTACGAGCAGTACTTC. Protein product: CASSFGLASYEQYF.

In its sample, this clonotype was seen a few times. The chain has TRBV5-1 and TRBJ1-1; D unresolved. CDR1 is SGHRS, CDR2 YFSETQ, per germline. The CDR3 runs to 14 residues. V shed 5 bases and J shed 2 bases, with 13 bases lying between them. CDR3: CASRHDGVNTEAFF. For the CDR3, the DNA is TGCGCCAGCAGGCATGATGGGGTAAACACTGAAGCTTTCTTT.

This clonotype was detected a few times. The chain couples TRBV7-2 to TRBJ2-3; 14 bases line up with TRBD2. CDR3 length: 16 amino acids. The V and J ends lost 5 bases and 3 bases, in that order; junction bases with no gene match: 4. Germline V gene lookup returns CDR1 SGHTA and CDR2 FQGNSA. CDR3 in DNA: TGTGCCAGCAGCCCGGGACTAGCGGGGGAGACAGATACGCAGTATTTT. Translating it yields CASSPGLAGETDTQYF.

The chain is built from TRBV6-5 and TRBJ2-6; no definite D call. This CDR3 is 15 amino acids long. The germline V gene encodes CDR1 MNHEY and CDR2 SVGAGI. V lost 5 bases and J 0 bases, leaving 8 bases between the germline ends. CDR3 amino acids: CASSVGFSGANVLTF. The CDR3 region has the DNA TGTGCCAGCAGTGTGGGGTTCTCTGGGGCCAACGTCCTGACTTTC.

The rearrangement joins TRBV7-9 to TRBJ2-5, with 7 positions matching TRBD1. There are 16 residues in the CDR3. The V gene end was trimmed by 2 bases and the J gene end by 2 bases; junction bases not matched to a gene: 8. Germline V lookup: CDR1 SEHNR, CDR2 FQNEAQ (reference sequence). CDR3 residues: CASSLPQGRGQETQYF. Here the CDR3 DNA reads TGTGCCAGCAGCTTACCCCAGGGCAGGGGGCAAGAGACCCAGTACTTC.

This clonotype was recorded a few times. The chain carries TRBV28 and TRBJ2-3; 11 bases align to TRBD2. The V and J ends lost 5 bases and 7 bases, in that order; junction bases with no gene match: 8. Germline CDR1 MDHEN, CDR2 SYDVKM. The CDR3 loop spans 15 amino acids. The CDR3 DNA is TGTGCCAGCAGTCCCCCGGGACTAGCGGCAAATACGCAGTATTTT. Its translation: CASSPPGLAANTQYF.